A single sample is the source of the 6 T cell receptor beta chains below, sequenced in a study of T cells expressing NK-cell markers. TCRdb re-called the 5' RACE reads and shows each CDR3 protein once, DNA omitted. The ten top clones account for 4% to 6.5%, within a sample of roughly 380,000 distinct CDR3 sequences. The sample consisted of blood T cells: a sorted CD56 or NKG2C T cell subset, CD4+ or CD8+ T cells, or bulk PBMC T cells (not recorded which). The receptors shown here come from a man between 18 and 69 years old in good health.

The genes are TRBV7-9 and TRBJ2-1. CDR1 and CDR2 (germline): SEHNR, FQNEAQ (reference sequence). The CDR3 extends over 11 amino acids. The CDR3 loop reads CASSYGNEQFF.

The chain joins TRBV3-1 to TRBJ2-5; the D call from TCRdb, TRBD2, cannot be confirmed without DNA. This CDR3 spans 13 amino acids. Germline CDR1 is LGHDT and CDR2 is YNNKEL (reference sequence). CDR3: CASSPTIQETQYF.

The rearrangement links TRBV6-1 to TRBJ2-2; the TCRdb D gene call, TRBD1, has no DNA to confirm it. Germline CDR1 is MNHNS and CDR2 is SASEGT. CDR3 length equals 17 residues. CDR3 sequence: CASSVGAGILNTGELFF.

The rearrangement uses TRBV6-1 and TRBJ2-3; as DNA is missing, the TRBD1 call by TCRdb cannot be tested. The CDR3 length is 14 residues. Germline lookup yields CDR1 MNHNS and CDR2 SASEGT. The CDR3 sequence: CASGRAPGGDTQYF.

The J gene is TRBJ2-5, the V gene TRBV6-2 or TRBV6-3; TCRdb picks TRBD2, but there is no DNA to check that call. This CDR3 has 15 amino acids. Germline values: CDR1 MNHEY, CDR2 SVGEGT. The CDR3 sequence: CASSKGDHSGETQYF.

J is TRBJ2-1 and V is TRBV19; absent DNA, TCRdb's TRBD1 call cannot be checked. Germline CDR1 and CDR2: LNHDA and SQIVND (reference sequence). The CDR3 consists of 12 residues. The CDR3 reads CASSTAQGGPFF.